The T cell receptor (beta chain) described here comes from a study of CD8 T cells in Susac syndrome. RNA amounts of about 0.5 to 1 ug underwent reverse transcription with random hexamers. TCRdb redid the calling of the immunoSEQ multiplex PCR reads with MiXCR, one entry per CDR3 protein. The repertoire includes about 140,000 distinct CDR3 sequences, 85% to 95% of them detected once, and 0.13% to 0.15% sits in the top ten. The CDR3 runs to 14 residues. Germline values: CDR1 DFQATT, CDR2 SNEGSKA (reference sequence). V gave up 4 bases and J gave up 4 bases, with 16 bases separating them. The clonotype comes from a human donor with Susac syndrome. Sequencing input: CD4+ T cells from PBMCs. The chain uses TRBV20-1 and TRBJ1-1; D gene unclear. The CDR3 reads CSAKSQRLGTEAFF. CDR3 bases: TGCAGTGCTAAATCCCAACGGTTAGGCACTGAAGCTTTCTTT.